This TCR beta chain was identified in a study of blood T cells in healthy people across ages. Study findings and constraints: The percentage of naive T cells correlated strongly with TCR beta diversity.

A word on this clonotype: Its specificity is not known.

The CDR3 is 15 amino acids. V lost 0 bases to trimming and J lost 4 bases, with 12 bases between them. The germline V gene encodes CDR1 LGHNA and CDR2 YSLEER. Collection of ten milliliters of peripheral blood was performed for each donor. A second 7 to 11 cycle PCR used barcoded and J-beta primers. From each sample, at least 3 million paired-end reads containing CDR3 were obtained. Via MiXCR, TCRdb re-called the 5' RACE reads, giving one row per CDR3 protein. The sample shows roughly 2 million distinct CDR3 sequences, just under 50% of them seen only once. This chain joins TRBV4-3 and TRBJ2-5; the D is unclear. The TCR was taken from a woman in her thirties or forties in good health. Sequences were obtained from blood. The CDR3 DNA is TGCGCCAGCAGCCAAGATCTGAATTCCGGAGAGACCCAGTACTTC. Residues: CASSQDLNSGETQYF.